Each of the 27 T cell receptor beta chains below was sequenced from the same sample in a study of cytomegalovirus exposure and HLA in healthy donors. Use of 60 Vbeta and 13 Jbeta primers characterized the PCR. Profiling relied on immunoSEQ multiplex PCR, and the TCRdb table lists in-frame clones only, not all of them. Altogether 110,000 or so clones are present, approximately 80% being singletons, with the ten largest covering approximately 2.5%. Sequenced sample: PBMCs. The source of these receptors is a female donor in good health and CMV-seronegative.

This clone was detected a few times. V gene TRBV18 combines with J gene TRBJ2-2, with D tentatively TRBD2 (5 bases). V lost 2 bases and J lost 6, with 10 bases in between. Germline-derived CDR1 and CDR2 are KGHSH and LQKENI. The CDR3 is 14 residues long. This CDR3 reads CASSPFGKSGELFF. The CDR3 bases are TGTGCCAGCTCACCATTCGGGAAATCCGGGGAGCTGTTTTTT. Based on the CDR3 plus reference TRBV18 and TRBJ2-2, the full variable domain is NAGVMQNPRHLVRRRGQEARLRCSPMKGHSHVYWYRQLPEEGLKFMVYLQKENIIDESGMPKERFSAEFPKEGPSILRIQQVVRGDSAAYFCASSPFGKSGELFFGEGSRLTVL.

The genes are TRBV5-4 and TRBJ2-3; D might be TRBD2 (5 bases). Germline CDR1 SGHNT, CDR2 YYREEE (reference sequence). This CDR3 has 17 amino acids. V dropped 3 bases and J dropped 0 bases, with 17 bases sitting between them. The CDR3 is CASSSELTRASTDTQYF. The DNA of the CDR3 is TGTGCCAGCAGCTCGGAACTAACTAGGGCAAGCACAGATACGCAGTATTTT. The full variable domain, rest sourced from reference TRBV5-4 and TRBJ2-3, is ETGVTQSPTHLIKTRGQQVTLRCSSQSGHNTVSWYQQALGQGPQFIFQYYREEENGRGNFPPRFSGLQFPNYSSELNVNALELDDSALYLCASSSELTRASTDTQYFGPGTRLTVL.

The genes are TRBV19 and TRBJ1-6; 7 bases agree with TRBD1. The germline gives CDR1 LNHDA, CDR2 SQIVND (reference sequence). Losses at the gene ends were 3 bases for V and 10 bases for J; bases not matched to a gene: 3. The CDR3 runs to 13 residues. The CDR3 loop reads CASSITGESPLHF. In nucleotides, the CDR3 is TGTGCCAGTAGTATCACAGGGGAATCACCCCTCCACTTT.

This clone was observed a handful of times. The V and J genes are TRBV7-9 and TRBJ2-1; a possible D gene is TRBD1 (6 bases). Germline V gene lookup returns CDR1 SEHNR and CDR2 FQNEAQ (reference sequence). Trimming removed 2 bases at V and 8 bases at J, with 16 bases between. The CDR3 sequence is 15 residues long. The CDR3, as DNA: TGTGCCAGCAGCTTAACGGGCCGACAGGAGGATGAGCAGTTCTTC. Its translation is CASSLTGRQEDEQFF. Supplemented by reference TRBV7-9 and TRBJ2-1, the full variable domain reads DTGVSQNPRHKITKRGQNVTFRCDPISEHNRLYWYRQTLGQGPEFLTYFQNEAQLEKSRLLSDRFSAERPKGSFSTLEIQRTEQGDSAMYLCASSLTGRQEDEQFFGPGTRLTVL.

The rearrangement uses TRBV19 and TRBJ2-7; 9 bases align to TRBD1. CDR3 size: 14 residues. Per the germline V gene, CDR1 is LNHDA and CDR2 is SQIVND (reference sequence). V shed 9 bases, J shed 4 bases, and the junction held 10 bases outside the gene matches. CDR3 DNA sequence: TGTGCCAGCTCAATGGGACAGGGTGGTTACGAGCAGTACTTC. Translated, it gives CASSMGQGGYEQYF.

This chain connects TRBV19 to TRBJ2-1; the match to TRBD2 covers 8 bases. Germline CDR1 is LNHDA and CDR2 is SQIVND (reference sequence). J was trimmed by 7 bases and V by 7 bases; bases with no gene match: 9. This CDR3 contains 14 residues. CDR3: CASTPGGANNEQFF. CDR3 nucleotide sequence: TGTGCCAGTACTCCCGGGGGGGCCAATAATGAGCAGTTCTTC.

For the CDR3, the DNA is TGCGCCAGCAGCGTGGAGTGGTCTTCCTACGAGCAGTACTTC. Its protein product is CASSVEWSSYEQYF. The V call is TRBV4-1, the J call TRBJ2-7; D gene uncertain. This CDR3 contains 14 residues. Germline loops: CDR1 MGHRA, CDR2 YSYEKL. V was trimmed by 5 bases and J by 1 base, leaving 12 bases between them.

This clone has just a few counts. The gene calls are TRBV5-1 and TRBJ2-1, with TRBD1 matching 10 bases. V dropped 0 bases and J dropped 8; count of bases not matched to a gene: 8. The CDR3 extends over 16 amino acids. Germline V gene data show CDR1 as SGHRS and CDR2 as YFSETQ. CDR3 sequence: CASSLAVGQGYDEQFF. The CDR3 nucleotides are TGCGCCAGCAGCTTGGCCGTGGGACAGGGGTACGATGAGCAGTTCTTC.

The chain links TRBV19 to TRBJ1-5; D not certain. Trimming took off 3 bases at V and 2 bases at J, with 8 bases between the two ends. The germline V gene encodes CDR1 LNHDA and CDR2 SQIVND (reference sequence). The CDR3 totals 14 residues. The CDR3 sequence is CASSIPKRNQPQHF. CDR3 nucleotides: TGTGCCAGTAGTATCCCCAAGCGCAATCAGCCCCAGCATTTT.

This rearrangement joins TRBV27 to TRBJ2-3, with a possible D match to TRBD2 (5 bases). Trimming took 5 bases from V and 0 from J, leaving 9 bases between them. Germline V gene lookup returns CDR1 MNHEY and CDR2 SMNVEV (reference sequence). The CDR3 has 14 residues. CDR3 in amino acids: CASSAGLSTDTQYF. The CDR3 DNA is TGTGCCAGCAGTGCTGGACTTAGCACAGATACGCAGTATTTT.

The rearrangement uses TRBV6-5 and TRBJ1-2; 10 nucleotides agree with TRBD1. The CDR3 covers 13 residues. With V trimmed by 4 bases and J by 8 bases, 4 bases remained unmatched. Germline V lookup: CDR1 MNHEY, CDR2 SVGAGI. The CDR3 nucleotides read TGTGCCAGCAGTTCCGGGACAGGGGTAGGCTACACCTTC. The encoded protein is CASSSGTGVGYTF.

This chain uses TRBV10-3 with TRBJ1-1; 7 positions match TRBD1. The CDR3 extends over 14 amino acids. V was pared by 6 bases and J by 3 bases, with 7 bases of the junction left unmatched. Germline V CDR1 and CDR2: ENHRY, SYGVKD. In nucleotides, the CDR3 is TGTGCCATCAGCGAACAGGGGTGGGACACTGAAGCTTTCTTT. Amino acids: CAISEQGWDTEAFF.

The chain carries TRBV6-1 and TRBJ2-7; 12 positions agree with TRBD1. Germline V lookup: CDR1 MNHNS, CDR2 SASEGT. CDR3 length equals 15 residues. V shed 3 bases, J shed 6 bases, and the junction held 6 bases outside the gene matches. CDR3 sequence (DNA): TGTGCCAGCAGTGACCGGGACAGGGGGCCTTCCGAGCAGTACTTC. It yields the protein CASSDRDRGPSEQYF.

This clone turned up a few times. CDR3 sequence reads: CASSLGQTLYGYTF. CDR3 DNA: TGTGCCAGCAGCTTGGGACAGACCCTCTATGGCTACACCTTC. J is TRBJ1-2 and V is TRBV5-6, with TRBD1 as a possible D gene (5 bases). The germline gives CDR1 SGHDT, CDR2 YYEEEE. V was shortened by 0 bases and J by 4 bases, with 10 bases between the two germline ends. This CDR3 comprises 14 residues.

This clone was detected a few times. The chain recombines TRBV4-1 with TRBJ1-1; D gene unclear. V was shortened by 4 bases and J by 3 bases, with 18 bases between the two germline ends. The germline V gene has CDR1 MGHRA and CDR2 YSYEKL. This CDR3 is built from 16 residues. The CDR3 protein is CASSPQKTRGYTEAFF. The DNA of the CDR3 is TGCGCCAGCAGCCCACAAAAGACGAGAGGTTACACTGAAGCTTTCTTT.

The V gene is TRBV2, the J gene TRBJ2-5; TRBD2 aligns across 13 bases. Trimming took 0 bases from V and 1 from J; bases not matched to a gene: 2. CDR3 length: 17 amino acids. Germline CDR1 is SNHLY and CDR2 is FYNNEI. The CDR3 protein is CASSEALAGGVQETQYF. The CDR3 region has the DNA TGTGCCAGCAGTGAAGCACTAGCGGGGGGGGTCCAAGAGACCCAGTACTTC.

CDR3 sequence (DNA): TGTGCCTGGAGAAAACGGAGAGGGGGCGAGGAACAGCCCCAGCATTTT. It encodes CAWRKRRGGEEQPQHF. The chain has TRBV30 and TRBJ1-5, with 7 nucleotides matching TRBD1. The CDR3 length is 16 residues. The V gene end was trimmed by 3 bases and the J gene end by 7 bases; junction bases not matched to a gene: 15. Per the germline V gene, CDR1 is GTSNPN and CDR2 is SVGIG (reference sequence).

The chain employs TRBV27 and TRBJ1-2, with 7 bases identical to TRBD1. Germline values: CDR1 MNHEY, CDR2 SMNVEV (reference sequence). The CDR3 length is 18 residues. V trimming: 3 bases; J trimming: 8 bases; junction bases outside the gene matches: 21. DNA of the CDR3: TGTGCCAGCAGTTTTTCGACAGGGTTTCTCTCGGGATTTTCGGGCTACACCTTC. Protein sequence: CASSFSTGFLSGFSGYTF.

The chain carries TRBV10-2 and TRBJ1-1, with unresolved D. The CDR3 consists of 12 residues. Germline V gene data show CDR1 as WSHSY and CDR2 as SAAADI. V lost 6 bases, J lost 5 bases, and 10 bases lay in between. CDR3 in DNA: TGCGCCAGCAGCGCGGCGAGGACTGAAGCTTTCTTT. Protein product: CASSAARTEAFF.

In DNA form, the CDR3 reads TGCGCCAGCAGCTTGGGGGAGGACCAGTACTTC. It yields the protein CASSLGEDQYF. The chain has TRBV5-1 and TRBJ2-5; D is possibly TRBD2 (6 bases). This CDR3 spans 11 amino acids. Trimming took 0 bases from V and 10 from J, leaving 7 bases between them. Per the germline V gene, CDR1 is SGHRS and CDR2 is YFSETQ.

The genes are TRBV6-6 and TRBJ2-3; the D is unclear. Germline values: CDR1 MNHNY, CDR2 SVGAGI (reference sequence). This CDR3 spans 14 amino acids. V dropped 4 bases and J dropped 4 bases, with 12 bases sitting between them. Written as DNA, the CDR3 is TGTGCCAGCAGTTCTATATCAACTGCAGATACGCAGTATTTT. Translation: CASSSISTADTQYF.

The table lists this clone with a few counts. The rearrangement uses TRBV4-3 and TRBJ2-6; D perhaps matches TRBD1 (5 bases). Trimming pared 4 bases from V and 3 bases from J, leaving 13 bases between. CDR1 and CDR2 from the germline V gene are LGHNA and YSLEER. The CDR3 has 16 amino acids. The CDR3 DNA sequence: TGCGCCAGCAGCCTTCAGGGAAGTGGTGGGGCCAACGTCCTGACTTTC. It specifies CASSLQGSGGANVLTF.

V is TRBV28 and J is TRBJ2-1; D not resolved. CDR1 and CDR2 from the germline V gene are MDHEN and SYDVKM. The V gene lost 10 bases and the J gene lost 6 bases, with 19 bases spanning the gap. This CDR3 comprises 14 residues. The CDR3 DNA reads as TGTGCCACCTTGCCCGAAGGAGATAGCAATGAGCAGTTCTTC. This encodes CATLPEGDSNEQFF.

In this sample, this clone turned up once. V gene TRBV10-1 combines with J gene TRBJ2-3, with TRBD2 matching 12 bases. Germline V CDR1 and CDR2: WNHNN, SYGVQD (reference sequence). The CDR3 totals 17 residues. After removal of 2 bases from V and 1 base from J, the junction contained 4 bases not matched to a gene. CDR3 sequence reads: CASSESWTSGGTDTQYF. DNA for the CDR3: TGCGCCAGCAGTGAGAGCTGGACTAGCGGGGGCACAGATACGCAGTATTTT.

This clone was observed a handful of times. V gene TRBV6-5 combines with J gene TRBJ2-6; D possibly corresponds to TRBD2 (5 bases). Deletions cut 6 bases from V and 0 bases from J, with 9 bases between. Germline CDR1 is MNHEY and CDR2 is SVGAGI. There are 15 residues in the CDR3. CDR3 sequence reads: CASRVRGSGANVLTF. Here the CDR3 DNA reads TGTGCCAGCAGGGTTCGGGGCTCTGGGGCCAACGTCCTGACTTTC.

The rearrangement joins TRBV9 to TRBJ1-2; D perhaps matches TRBD1 (6 bases). The CDR3 is 17 residues long. V lost 4 bases to trimming and J lost 0 bases, with 19 bases between them. The germline gives CDR1 SGDLS, CDR2 YYNGEE. This chain's CDR3 is CASSPVGGEFANYGYTF. CDR3 nucleotide sequence: TGTGCCAGCAGCCCGGTAGGGGGGGAGTTTGCTAACTATGGCTACACCTTC.

The genes are TRBV4-3 and TRBJ2-3; 11 bases align to TRBD2. The CDR3 length is 17 residues. CDR1 is LGHNA, CDR2 YSLEER, per germline. After removal of 2 bases from V and 6 bases from J, the junction contained 10 bases not matched to a gene. The CDR3 is CASSQTLAGGHADTQYF. Here the CDR3 DNA reads TGCGCCAGCAGCCAAACCTTAGCGGGGGGGCACGCCGATACGCAGTATTTT.